The present entry profiles one T cell receptor (beta chain) with its context. Its cognate antigen is unknown. This entry comes from a study of blood T cells in healthy people across ages. Points from the study as a whole: It was held that the diversity estimates obtained from one million T cells were underestimates.

Healthy Caucasians from Russia aged 6 to 90 served as donors. CDR1 and CDR2 (germline): SGHVS, FQNEAQ. V lost 0 bases and J lost 6; bases outside the gene matches: 5. CDR3 length: 15 amino acids. PCR was performed a second time for roughly 7 to 12 cycles using a sample-barcoded 5' primer and a J-beta primer mix. CDR3-containing paired-end reads numbering at least 2.5 million came from each sample. TCRdb passed the 5' RACE reads through MiXCR, listing each CDR3 protein once. The table shows hundreds of thousands of distinct CDR3 sequences, with roughly 21% occurring only once. The sample comprised blood. The receptor was derived from a man in his 70s in good health. The gene calls are TRBV7-8 and TRBJ2-3; 8 bases fit TRBD2. This CDR3 is CASSLASGEVDTQYF. DNA of the CDR3: TGTGCCAGCAGCTTAGCTAGCGGGGAGGTGGATACGCAGTATTTT.